The next 25 T cell receptor beta chains were all read from a single sample in a study of siplizumab effects on memory and regulatory T cells. Clones were sequenced by immunoSEQ multiplex PCR, and TCRdb holds only the in-frame ones, with some missing. This sample has about 100,000 clones; just under 95% occur once, and the top ten carry 1% to 1.5%. The sequencing sample was made of non-Treg CD4+ T cells sorted from blood. These receptors were collected from a human donor in good health.

This clone was recorded only once. The V and J genes are TRBV30 and TRBJ2-3, with D possibly TRBD1 on 5 matching bases. Trimming cost V 4 bases and J 0 bases, with 14 bases left between them. The CDR3 totals 15 residues. From germline, CDR1 is GTSNPN and CDR2 SVGIG (reference sequence). The CDR3 DNA sequence: TGTGCCTGGAACCTCTACAGGACAAGCACAGATACGCAGTATTTT. This codes for CAWNLYRTSTDTQYF.

The chain employs TRBV30 and TRBJ2-5; D call uncertain. In germline, CDR1 is GTSNPN, CDR2 SVGIG (reference sequence). The CDR3 extends over 11 amino acids. V was shortened by 2 bases and J by 5 bases, with 6 bases between the two germline ends. The CDR3 nucleotides are TGTGCCTGGAGTCCCTCTGAGACCCAGTACTTC. Translation: CAWSPSETQYF.

The chain links TRBV10-3 to TRBJ2-5; TRBD2 matches 7 bases. The CDR3 length is 13 residues. Germline V CDR1 and CDR2: ENHRY, SYGVKD. The V gene end was trimmed by 0 bases and the J gene end by 5 bases; junction bases not matched to a gene: 0. CDR3 protein: CAISESGRETQYF. CDR3 nucleotide sequence: TGTGCCATCAGTGAGTCCGGGAGGGAGACCCAGTACTTC.

The chain couples TRBV29-1 to TRBJ2-3; 14 bases match TRBD2. CDR3 length equals 15 residues. Trimming at V came to 4 bases and at J to 6 bases, leaving 6 bases not matched to a gene. Per germline, CDR1 SQVTM and CDR2 ANQGSEA. As DNA, the CDR3 is TGCAGCGTTGTGGGGACTAGCGGGAGCCGCGATACGCAGTATTTT. It codes for CSVVGTSGSRDTQYF.

This clone was observed a few times. The chain links TRBV19 to TRBJ1-1, with D unresolved. Germline V gives CDR1 LNHDA, CDR2 SQIVND (reference sequence). The CDR3 length is 12 residues. V shed 10 bases and J shed 7 bases, with 16 bases lying between them. Here the CDR3 reads CATEAQRNEAFF. The CDR3 region has the DNA TGTGCCACCGAGGCACAACGGAATGAAGCTTTCTTT. Using reference TRBV19 and TRBJ1-1 for the parts outside the CDR3, the full variable domain is DGGITQSPKYLFRKEGQNVTLSCEQNLNHDAMYWYRQDPGQGLRLIYYSQIVNDFQKGDIAEGYSVSREKKESFPLTVTSAQKNPTAFYLCATEAQRNEAFFGQGTRLTVV.

The V and J genes are TRBV7-2 and TRBJ2-7; D possibly corresponds to TRBD2 (6 bases). This CDR3 comprises 15 residues. Germline CDR1 and CDR2: SGHTA and FQGNSA. Trimming removed 4 bases from V and 6 bases from J, with 19 bases in between. In DNA form, the CDR3 reads TGTGCCAGCAGCTCACGACTAGTAAGTAACTTCGAGCAGTACTTC. Its protein is CASSSRLVSNFEQYF.

The chain carries TRBV7-8 and TRBJ1-2, with D possibly TRBD1 on 5 matching bases. Germline assignment: CDR1 SGHVS and CDR2 FQNEAQ. Between the trimmed V and J ends, which lost 1 base and 2 bases, there was a span of 11 bases. CDR3 length: 15 amino acids. CDR3 sequence: CASSLEFGGNYGYTF. The CDR3 DNA follows: TGTGCCAGCAGCTTAGAGTTTGGGGGAAACTATGGCTACACCTTC.

As concerns this clone: The same CDR3 can be traced to other DNA sequences in this sample. The chain joins TRBV12-5 to TRBJ2-2, with D unclear. V lost 6 bases to trimming and J lost 5 bases, with 4 bases between them. The CDR3 is 11 residues long. Looked up from germline, CDR1 is LGHNT and CDR2 is FRNRAP. CDR3 amino acids: CASGRTGELFF. In DNA form, the CDR3 reads TGTGCTAGTGGGCGGACCGGGGAGCTGTTTTTT.

The chain is built from TRBV4-1 and TRBJ1-2; no definite D call. The germline V and J ends were trimmed by 4 bases and 2 bases, with 14 bases remaining between them. The germline V gene has CDR1 MGHRA and CDR2 YSYEKL. The CDR3 has 15 amino acids. CDR3 nucleotide sequence: TGCGCCAGCAGCCTGACAAGCAATACAAACTATGGCTACACCTTC. This translates into CASSLTSNTNYGYTF.

The V and J genes are TRBV6-6 and TRBJ2-5; a weak D match, TRBD2 (7 bases). The ends were cut back, 9 bases at V and 2 bases at J, with 16 bases in the middle. The germline gives CDR1 MNHNY, CDR2 SVGAGI (reference sequence). The CDR3 contains 14 residues. In DNA form, the CDR3 reads TGTGCCAGTTTTAGGGGGGGAACACAAGAGACCCAGTACTTC. It is translated as CASFRGGTQETQYF.

The gene calls are TRBV28 and TRBJ2-5; no clear D gene. The CDR3 contains 12 residues. From germline, CDR1 is MDHEN and CDR2 SYDVKM. V lost 9 bases and J lost 5, with 13 bases in between. The CDR3 region has the DNA TGTGCCAGTCGGAGAACAGTTGAGACCCAGTACTTC. It is translated as CASRRTVETQYF.

V usage is TRBV28 and J usage is TRBJ1-2; no clear D gene. The germline V gene encodes CDR1 MDHEN and CDR2 SYDVKM. This CDR3 is 19 amino acids long. Trimming removed 2 bases at V and 2 bases at J, with 24 bases between. The CDR3 loop is CASSLHVKAVQRSNYGYTF. DNA of the CDR3: TGTGCCAGCAGTTTACATGTCAAAGCGGTACAGAGGTCGAACTATGGCTACACCTTC.

This clone was counted once. V gene TRBV9 combines with J gene TRBJ1-1; D gene unclear. V lost 1 base, J lost 1 base, and 8 bases lay in between. The CDR3 totals 14 residues. Per the germline V gene, CDR1 is SGDLS and CDR2 is YYNGEE. CDR3 sequence reads: CASSVSPTNTEAFF. CDR3 nucleotides: TGTGCCAGCAGCGTAAGCCCGACGAACACTGAAGCTTTCTTT.

This sequence joins TRBV18 and TRBJ1-1; D is unclear. The CDR3 totals 13 residues. Trimming took 5 bases from V and 0 from J, leaving 7 bases between them. CDR1 KGHSH and CDR2 LQKENI come from the germline V gene. The CDR3 here is CASSRTVNTEAFF. The CDR3 DNA reads as TGTGCCAGCTCAAGGACGGTGAACACTGAAGCTTTCTTT.

The V call is TRBV18, the J call TRBJ1-4, with 10 bases lining up with TRBD1. The CDR3 has 12 amino acids. The trim removed 7 bases at V and 10 bases at J, leaving 3 bases unmatched. CDR1 KGHSH and CDR2 LQKENI come from the germline V gene. The CDR3 sequence is CASYRDRGKLFF. The CDR3 DNA sequence: TGTGCCAGCTACCGGGACAGGGGAAAACTGTTTTTT.

This chain links TRBV19 with TRBJ2-6; 10 nucleotides agree with TRBD1. The CDR3 has 19 residues. Losses at the gene ends were 4 bases for V and 2 bases for J; bases not matched to a gene: 11. Germline CDR1 reads LNHDA; CDR2 reads SQIVND (reference sequence). In DNA form, the CDR3 reads TGTGCCAGTAGTAACCTCAGGACAGGGGGTCTCGCTGGGGCCAACGTCCTGACTTTC. It encodes CASSNLRTGGLAGANVLTF.

V gene TRBV27 combines with J gene TRBJ1-5; TRBD1 is a possible D gene (5 bases). Trimming left V 3 bases short and J 9 bases short, with 15 bases between. Looked up from germline, CDR1 is MNHEY and CDR2 is SMNVEV (reference sequence). CDR3 length equals 14 residues. CDR3 amino acids: CASSFGAGRWPQHF. In DNA form, the CDR3 reads TGTGCCAGCAGTTTTGGGGCAGGGCGATGGCCCCAGCATTTT.

The V and J genes are TRBV5-4 and TRBJ2-5; maybe TRBD2 (5 bases). The V end was cut by 4 bases, the J end by 2 bases, with 12 bases between. The CDR3 sequence is 14 residues long. Germline V lookup: CDR1 SGHNT, CDR2 YYREEE (reference sequence). The CDR3 DNA reads TGTGCCAGCAGCGCGGGCGGCTCACAAGAGACCCAGTACTTC. Translating it yields CASSAGGSQETQYF.

The CDR3: CASHSTGATYNEQFF. CDR3 nucleotide sequence: TGTGCCAGCCATTCTACAGGGGCTACTTACAATGAGCAGTTCTTC. The chain combines TRBV2 with TRBJ2-1, with TRBD1 matching over 7 bases. The ends lost 8 bases at V and 4 bases at J; junction bases unmatched: 11. Per the germline V gene, CDR1 is SNHLY and CDR2 is FYNNEI. The CDR3 spans 15 residues. The full variable domain, its missing parts supplied by reference TRBV2 and TRBJ2-1, is EPEVTQTPSHQVTQMGQEVILRCVPISNHLYFYWYRQILGQKVEFLVSFYNNEISEKSEIFDDQFSVERPDGSNFTLKIRSTKLEDSAMYFCASHSTGATYNEQFFGPGTRLTVL.

This clone was observed once. V and J are TRBV5-6 and TRBJ2-5; TRBD1 aligns across 8 bases. The CDR3 extends over 13 amino acids. V shed 5 bases, J shed 5 bases, and the junction held 5 bases outside the gene matches. Germline loops: CDR1 SGHDT, CDR2 YYEEEE. CDR3 sequence: CASRSGGVETQYF. Here the CDR3 DNA reads TGTGCCAGCAGATCAGGGGGCGTGGAGACCCAGTACTTC. The variable domain in full, completed from reference TRBV5-6 and TRBJ2-5, reads DAGVTQSPTHLIKTRGQQVTLRCSPKSGHDTVSWYQQALGQGPQFIFQYYEEEERQRGNFPDRFSGHQFPNYSSELNVNALLLGDSALYLCASRSGGVETQYFGPGTRLLVL.

This sequence joins TRBV7-9 and TRBJ1-2, with D uncertain. The CDR3 spans 15 residues. Germline CDR1 is SEHNR and CDR2 is FQNEAQ (reference sequence). Deletions cut 4 bases from V and 6 bases from J, with 18 bases between. CDR3 nucleotide sequence: TGTGCCAGCAGCTCTTACTTACCCGGTAGGAATGGCTACACCTTC. It translates to CASSSYLPGRNGYTF.

The J gene is TRBJ2-1, the V gene TRBV11-3, with D maybe TRBD2 (5 bases). The ends were cut back, 1 base at V and 7 bases at J, with 11 bases in the middle. This CDR3 contains 14 residues. Germline lookup yields CDR1 SGHNT and CDR2 YENEEA. The CDR3 nucleotides are TGTGCCAGCAGCTTAGGGGCACGGACTAATGAGCAGTTCTTC. Amino acids: CASSLGARTNEQFF. Variable domain in full (rest from reference TRBV11-3 and TRBJ2-1): EAGVVQSPRYKIIEKKQPVAFWCNPISGHNTLYWYLQNLGQGPELLIRYENEEAVDDSQLPKDRFSAERLKGVDSTLKIQPAELGDSAVYLCASSLGARTNEQFFGPGTRLTVL.

The rearrangement joins TRBV27 to TRBJ1-6; 12 bases are shared with TRBD1. CDR1 is MNHEY and CDR2 is SMNVEV in the germline V gene (reference sequence). The CDR3 is 15 residues long. V shed 3 bases, J shed 14 bases, and the junction held 8 bases outside the gene matches. Here the CDR3 reads CASSLPGQGAWALHF. CDR3 coding DNA: TGTGCCAGCAGTTTGCCGGGACAGGGGGCCTGGGCCCTCCACTTT.

This chain uses TRBV6-5 with TRBJ1-5; possibly TRBD1 for D (6 bases). Germline-derived CDR1 and CDR2 are MNHEY and SVGAGI. The V and J ends lost 6 bases and 7 bases respectively, with 16 bases between them. CDR3 length: 14 residues. The CDR3 DNA sequence: TGTGCCAGCAGGGTCGGGGGCGCGGGGCAGCCCCAGCATTTT. Protein product: CASRVGGAGQPQHF.

This clone was observed a single time. The chain couples TRBV27 to TRBJ2-7; 10 nucleotides match TRBD1. J lost 4 bases, V lost 4 bases, and 7 bases had no gene match. This CDR3 spans 15 amino acids. Germline CDR1 MNHEY, CDR2 SMNVEV (reference sequence). The CDR3: CASSSPGQGSYEQYF. DNA of the CDR3: TGTGCCAGCAGTTCTCCGGGACAGGGGAGTTACGAGCAGTACTTC.